Following are 9 T cell receptor beta chains from one sample sequenced in a study of tumor-infiltrating lymphocytes in primary liver carcinoma. A constant-region primer served to make TCR beta cDNA from about 0.45 ug total RNA. Investigators got TCR beta libraries out of three nested multiplex PCR rounds, done with slightly modified ARM-PCR. PCR rounds one and two used TRBV1-TRBV30 forward primers with a C-beta reverse primer for 9 to 10 cycles each. TCRdb reprocessed the multiplex PCR reads with MiXCR, giving one entry per CDR3 protein. Altogether about 330,000 distinct CDR3 sequences are present, around three fifths being singletons, with the ten largest covering under 8.5%. Germline DNA was also extracted, with blood RNA taken from unsorted whole blood. Sequencing was carried out using peripheral blood. All receptors come from a man aged 35 to 55 with primary liver carcinoma and hepatitis B virus infection.

A remark on this clonotype: This clone may be a read error of a much larger clone one base away. V usage is TRBV6-5 and J usage is TRBJ2-1; D is ambiguous. Germline lookup yields CDR1 MNHEY and CDR2 SVGAGI. The CDR3 is 14 amino acids. In DNA form, the CDR3 reads TGTGCCAGCAGTCCTCCCGGCCCGAAACTTGAGCATTTCTTC. Its protein product is CASSPPGPKLEHFF.

The chain recombines TRBV4-1 with TRBJ2-4; D may match TRBD1 or TRBD2 (5 bases each). Germline V gene sequence: CDR1 MGHRA, CDR2 YSYEKL. The CDR3 sequence is 20 residues long. With 1 base removed from V and 1 base from J, the gap between germline ends came to 23 bases. The CDR3 nucleotides are TGCGCCAGCAGCCAAGCCCCGGGACCAGCGAGAGCGGAGGCCAAAAACATTCAGTACTTC. Protein sequence: CASSQAPGPARAEAKNIQYF.

This clonotype was found a few times. It may be a read error: a sequence one base away is much more abundant. The chain is built from TRBV29-1 and TRBJ1-2; possibly TRBD1 for D (5 bases). The CDR3 has 13 residues. Germline loops: CDR1 SQVTM, CDR2 ANQGSEA. V was trimmed by 3 bases and J by 7 bases, leaving 15 bases between them. CDR3: CSVDWGDGCGYTF. The CDR3 nucleotides are TGCAGCGTTGATTGGGGGGATGGCTGTGGCTACACCTTC. Drawing the rest from reference TRBV29-1 and TRBJ1-2, the complete variable domain is SAVISQKPSRDICQRGTSLTIQCQVDSQVTMMFWYRQQPGQSLTLIATANQGSEATYESGFVIDKFPISRPNLTFSTLTVSNMSPEDSSIYLCSVDWGDGCGYTFGSGTRLTVV.

This clonotype was seen at least ten times. This chain uses TRBV6-1 with TRBJ2-5, with D uncertain. There are 14 residues in the CDR3. V dropped 7 bases and J dropped 3 bases, with 15 bases sitting between them. The germline V gene encodes CDR1 MNHNS and CDR2 SASEGT. The CDR3 loop is CASTSIRLEETQYF. DNA of the CDR3: TGTGCCAGCACCAGTATTAGACTTGAAGAGACCCAGTACTTC.

This clonotype was recorded many times. V gene TRBV30 combines with J gene TRBJ1-5; a weak D match, TRBD1 (5 bases). Germline CDR1 and CDR2: GTSNPN and SVGIG (reference sequence). CDR3 length: 14 amino acids. Trimming removed 0 bases at V and 4 bases at J, with 10 bases between. The CDR3 is CAWSVGQPNQPQHF. The DNA for the CDR3 is TGTGCCTGGAGTGTCGGACAACCAAATCAGCCCCAGCATTTT. Complete variable domain (other parts from reference TRBV30 and TRBJ1-5): SQTIHQWPATLVQPVGSPLSLECTVEGTSNPNLYWYRQAAGRGLQLLFYSVGIGQISSEVPQNLSASRPQDRQFILSSKKLLLSDSGFYLCAWSVGQPNQPQHFGDGTRLSIL.

A word on this clonotype: A read error is possible here, since a much larger clone lies one base away. The V call is TRBV12-3 or TRBV12-4, the J call TRBJ2-5; D is unresolved. This CDR3 spans 13 amino acids. The CDR3 sequence: CARSLGHQETQYF. In DNA form, the CDR3 reads TGTGCCAGAAGTTTAGGACACCAAGAGACCCAGTACTTC.

J is TRBJ2-3 and V is TRBV18, with D unclear. The CDR3 covers 15 residues. Germline-derived CDR1 and CDR2 are KGHSH and LQKENI. V was shortened by 2 bases and J by 4 bases, with 13 bases between the two germline ends. This CDR3 reads CASSPTNTEPDTQYF. The DNA of the CDR3 is TGTGCCAGCTCACCAACGAATACCGAGCCAGATACGCAGTATTTT.

Turning to this clonotype: One end of the junction varies from germline; a read error may be responsible. The CDR3 is CATMTANAGELFF. The CDR3 bases are TGTGCCACCATGACCGCGAACGCCGGGGAGCTGTTTTTT. The chain couples TRBV6-5 to TRBJ2-2, with D hard to call. The germline V gene encodes CDR1 MNHEY and CDR2 SVGAGI. The CDR3 spans 13 residues.

This clonotype has only one observation. The chain links TRBV28 to TRBJ2-3, with a possible D match to TRBD2 (5 bases). Germline values: CDR1 MDHEN, CDR2 SYDVKM. V was shortened by 4 bases and J by 6 bases, with 17 bases between the two germline ends. The CDR3 contains 15 residues. In DNA, the CDR3 is TGTGCCAGCAGTTCCTTTAGCGAGAACGGGGATACGCAGTATTTT. Protein: CASSSFSENGDTQYF.